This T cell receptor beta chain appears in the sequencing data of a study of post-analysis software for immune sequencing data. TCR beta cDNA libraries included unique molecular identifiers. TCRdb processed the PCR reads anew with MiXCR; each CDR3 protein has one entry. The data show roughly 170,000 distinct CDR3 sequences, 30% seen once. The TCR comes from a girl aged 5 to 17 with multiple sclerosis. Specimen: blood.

Here the CDR3 reads CASSQGLASDTDTQYF. The CDR3 coding sequence is TGCGCCAGCAGCCAAGGACTAGCTTCCGACACAGATACGCAGTATTTT. J is TRBJ2-3 and V is TRBV5-1, with 8 positions matching TRBD2. J lost 2 bases, V lost 4 bases, and 9 bases had no gene match. Germline lookup yields CDR1 SGHRS and CDR2 YFSETQ. The CDR3 has 16 amino acids.